The rows below give T cell receptor beta chains drawn from one sample of a study of CD8 T cells in Susac syndrome. TCRdb re-derived calls from the immunoSEQ multiplex PCR reads in MiXCR, one entry per CDR3 protein. The data show over 80,000 distinct CDR3 sequences, just under 95% seen once. What was sequenced was CD8+ T cells from PBMCs. The receptors come from a human donor in good health. Both conserved end residues are trimmed from each CDR3. D genes are given only for firm matches.

CDR3aa	d_gene	v_gene	j_gene
ASSRTVQMNTEAF	.	TRBV18	TRBJ1-1
ASSAPVGLNEQF	.	TRBV9	TRBJ2-1
ASSQDYPNTQY	.	TRBV3-1	TRBJ2-3
ASSQWGDTQY	.	TRBV3-1	TRBJ2-3
ASRTNRGAYNEQF	TRBD1	TRBV6-5	TRBJ2-1
ASSHTGGSYEQY	TRBD2	TRBV7-2	TRBJ2-7
ASSSAGTGVGVLT	TRBD1	TRBV11-2	TRBJ2-6
ASSPALGWTEAF	.	TRBV7-9	TRBJ1-1
ASRSGQRTDTQY	TRBD1	TRBV2	TRBJ2-3
ASRSSGGVYNEQF	TRBD2	TRBV12-3/TRBV12-4	TRBJ2-1
ASSLMGQGPHEQY	TRBD1	TRBV7-9	TRBJ2-7
ASSDKQDKNYGYT	.	TRBV6-4	TRBJ1-2
ASTLAESFRT	.	TRBV5-6	TRBJ1-2
ASSSVGVGNTEAF	.	TRBV6-5	TRBJ1-1
ASRAAPYTDTQY	.	TRBV19	TRBJ2-3
SVQDSYNSPLH	.	TRBV29-1	TRBJ1-6
ASSRTLNTEAF	.	TRBV6-2/TRBV6-3	TRBJ1-1
ASSYRESSYNSPLH	.	TRBV6-2/TRBV6-3	TRBJ1-6
ASSPRQSQFADTQY	.	TRBV4-1	TRBJ2-3
SAWDRGRNTIY	TRBD1	TRBV20-1	TRBJ1-3
SVDGYT	.	TRBV29-1	TRBJ1-2
SVPPYRGTNEKLF	TRBD1	TRBV29-1	TRBJ1-4
ASSQPPGQGQETQY	TRBD1	TRBV3-1	TRBJ2-5
ASSQDVLRNEQF	.	TRBV3-1	TRBJ2-1
ASSVTGTGNTIY	.	TRBV9	TRBJ1-3
SARDIGGDFSDYGYT	.	TRBV20-1	TRBJ1-2
ASSYRDRSYEQY	TRBD1	TRBV4-1	TRBJ2-7
ASRKERPEAF	.	TRBV7-9	TRBJ1-1
ASSLGGSQY	TRBD1	TRBV12-3/TRBV12-4	TRBJ2-3
ASRSTSGSTDTQY	TRBD2	TRBV7-8	TRBJ2-3
ASSSTGGLEAF	TRBD1	TRBV27	TRBJ1-1
ASSSDNYGYT	.	TRBV27	TRBJ1-2
ASSTSGGGGNIQY	TRBD2	TRBV9	TRBJ2-4
ASSAEGPEAF	.	TRBV9	TRBJ1-1
ASSPGKGQETQY	.	TRBV12-3/TRBV12-4	TRBJ2-5
SARDRMYYEQY	.	TRBV20-1	TRBJ2-7
ASSQTGAGASTDTQY	.	TRBV3-1	TRBJ2-3
ASTTGQATNEKLF	TRBD1	TRBV12-3/TRBV12-4	TRBJ1-4
ASSLERGYT	.	TRBV7-2	TRBJ1-2
ASSTITGIYEQY	.	TRBV19	TRBJ2-7
ASTSGGARGETQY	.	TRBV4-2	TRBJ2-5
ASSPWTSGVQETQY	TRBD2	TRBV9	TRBJ2-5
ASSYSPGQSSYEQY	.	TRBV6-2/TRBV6-3	TRBJ2-7
SARQGGTYEQY	.	TRBV20-1	TRBJ2-7
ASSLPEKGNIQY	.	TRBV25-1	TRBJ2-4
ASSWGGGSSYNEQF	.	TRBV3-1	TRBJ2-1
ASSLSGGAGYT	.	TRBV27	TRBJ1-2
ASSLSQMAF	.	TRBV7-9	TRBJ1-1
ASISLYPSGNTIY	.	TRBV12-3/TRBV12-4	TRBJ1-3
ASRKGSGTSGGDTQY	TRBD2	TRBV23-1	TRBJ2-3
ASSFLDTEAF	.	TRBV12-3/TRBV12-4	TRBJ1-1
ASSSFGATDTQY	.	TRBV5-4	TRBJ2-3